These 18 T cell receptor beta chains share one sample of origin, sequenced in a study of T cell repertoires in cytomegalovirus infection. A single record per CDR3 protein comes from TCRdb applying MiXCR to the reads. The table includes roughly 640,000 distinct CDR3 sequences, 24% detected once. Sequencing was done on a sample of CD8+ T cells from PBMCs. The receptor set was obtained from a human donor in good health (CMV status not recorded). Some clones in this sample may be carry-over from other donors' samples.

The sample holds a few counts of this clonotype. The genes are TRBV20-1 and TRBJ2-3; D possibly uses TRBD1 or TRBD2 (5 bases each). The CDR3 runs 16 residues. Trimming shortened V by 6 bases and J by 6 bases, and 25 bases separated the two germline ends. CDR1 DFQATT and CDR2 SNEGSKA come from the germline V gene (reference sequence). DNA of the CDR3: TGCAGTGCCTCTACATGGCCGACAGAGACGGGGGATACGCAGTATTTT. Protein sequence: CSASTWPTETGDTQYF.

This rearrangement joins TRBV5-1 to TRBJ1-1; the D is unclear. This CDR3 region has 15 residues. Germline CDR1 and CDR2: SGHRS and YFSETQ. V lost 4 bases, J lost 3 bases, and 16 bases lay in between. As DNA, the CDR3 is TGCGCCAGCAGCATCGGCTGGGGTAGAGACACTGAAGCTTTCTTT. Protein sequence: CASSIGWGRDTEAFF.

V is TRBV20-1 and J is TRBJ2-3, with a weak D call TRBD1 (6 bases). The CDR3 loop spans 17 amino acids. The germline CDR1 and CDR2 sequences are DFQATT and SNEGSKA (reference sequence). Trimming took 0 bases from V and 4 from J, leaving 20 bases between them. The chain's CDR3 is CSARDPRQANRADTQYF. As DNA, the CDR3 is TGCAGTGCTAGAGATCCCAGACAGGCGAACAGAGCAGATACGCAGTATTTT.

This clonotype was observed many times. The chain carries TRBV12-3 or TRBV12-4 and TRBJ1-2; TRBD1 is a possible D gene (5 bases). Trimming pared 5 bases from V and 5 bases from J, leaving 12 bases between. The CDR3 runs to 13 residues. The CDR3 DNA reads as TGTGCCAGCAGTATGGGACGGATATATGGCTACACCTTC. It is translated as CASSMGRIYGYTF.

The table lists this clonotype with a few counts. The rearrangement joins TRBV5-6 to TRBJ2-7; the match to TRBD1 covers 10 bases. The germline V gene encodes CDR1 SGHDT and CDR2 YYEEEE. V was clipped by 4 bases and J by 4 bases; unmatched bases: 11. The CDR3 loop spans 16 amino acids. The CDR3 DNA follows: TGTGCCAGCAGCCCGAGCCCTGGGACAGGGGTATACGAGCAGTACTTC. Translation: CASSPSPGTGVYEQYF. The full variable domain, its missing parts supplied by reference TRBV5-6 and TRBJ2-7, is DAGVTQSPTHLIKTRGQQVTLRCSPKSGHDTVSWYQQALGQGPQFIFQYYEEEERQRGNFPDRFSGHQFPNYSSELNVNALLLGDSALYLCASSPSPGTGVYEQYFGPGTRLTVT.

In its sample, this clonotype was seen many times. The genes are TRBV7-2 and TRBJ2-3; maybe TRBD2 (7 bases). V lost 5 bases, J lost 4 bases, and 16 bases lay in between. This CDR3 region has 15 residues. Germline V gene sequence: CDR1 SGHTA, CDR2 FQGNSA. In DNA form, the CDR3 reads TGTGCCAGCAGCAAGACGGGGGGCCTCGCAGATACGCAGTATTTT. As protein: CASSKTGGLADTQYF.

This clonotype came up many times. This chain links TRBV7-2 with TRBJ2-1, with D perhaps matching TRBD2 (6 bases). CDR1 SGHTA and CDR2 FQGNSA come from the germline V gene. The CDR3 has 15 residues. Deletions cut 4 bases from V and 0 bases from J, with 10 bases between. CDR3 region: CASSWRGISYNEQFF. DNA of the CDR3: TGTGCCAGCAGCTGGAGGGGAATCTCCTACAATGAGCAGTTCTTC.

This clonotype was counted ten times or more. J is TRBJ2-7 and V is TRBV28; D is unresolved. V was trimmed by 1 base and J by 3 bases, leaving 4 bases between them. CDR3 size: 12 residues. Germline loops: CDR1 MDHEN, CDR2 SYDVKM. CDR3 nucleotide sequence: TGTGCCAGCAGTTTATCCGGCTACGAGCAGTACGTC. Its translation: CASSLSGYEQYV.

The gene calls are TRBV2 and TRBJ2-7; a possible D gene is TRBD1 (6 bases). Trimming removed 10 bases from V and 2 bases from J, with 21 bases in between. There are 15 residues in the CDR3. Germline values: CDR1 SNHLY, CDR2 FYNNEI. The CDR3 is CATQETGTQTYEQYF. The CDR3 nucleotides read TGTGCCACACAAGAGACCGGGACACAGACCTACGAGCAGTACTTC.

This rearrangement joins TRBV10-3 to TRBJ2-2, with a tentative D call TRBD2 (5 bases). This CDR3 region has 16 residues. V was shortened by 0 bases and J by 4 bases, with 12 bases between the two germline ends. The V gene's germline CDR1 is ENHRY and CDR2 SYGVKD. This CDR3 is CAISESVVATTGELFF. The CDR3 coding sequence is TGTGCCATCAGTGAGTCGGTGGTAGCGACCACCGGGGAGCTGTTTTTT.

J is TRBJ2-2 and V is TRBV2; TRBD1 might be the D (6 bases). V was pared by 10 bases and J by 3 bases, with 9 bases between. The CDR3 sequence is 12 residues long. Per the germline V gene, CDR1 is SNHLY and CDR2 is FYNNEI. As DNA, the CDR3 is TGTGCCATCCACAGGGACACCGGGGAGCTGTTTTTT. It is translated as CAIHRDTGELFF.

The chain combines TRBV20-1 with TRBJ1-5, with a possible D match to TRBD1 (6 bases). The germline V and J ends were trimmed by 3 bases and 12 bases, with 21 bases remaining between them. The CDR3 contains 14 residues. Germline V gives CDR1 DFQATT, CDR2 SNEGSKA (reference sequence). The CDR3 region has the DNA TGCAGTGCTAGCCCACCGACAGGACGATTCTTCCAGCATTTT. It codes for CSASPPTGRFFQHF.

The genes are TRBV28 and TRBJ2-3; D could derive from TRBD1 or TRBD2 (6 bases each). Germline-derived CDR1 and CDR2 are MDHEN and SYDVKM. Trimming took off 5 bases at V and 4 bases at J, with 25 bases between the two ends. CDR3 size: 18 residues. The CDR3: CASSTEGVAAARSDTQYF. DNA of the CDR3: TGTGCCAGCAGTACGGAGGGGGTAGCGGCCGCGCGGTCAGATACGCAGTATTTT.

This clonotype showed up just a few times. The V call is TRBV20-1, the J call TRBJ2-7, with D possibly matching TRBD1 (5 bases). Germline V lookup: CDR1 DFQATT, CDR2 SNEGSKA (reference sequence). V lost 0 bases, J lost 6 bases, and 12 bases lay in between. The CDR3 totals 13 residues. CDR3 amino acids: CSARDQGRLEQYF. The CDR3 DNA is TGCAGTGCTAGAGATCAGGGCCGCCTCGAGCAGTACTTC.

In the case of this clonotype: This may arise from a read error, as a much more abundant clone is one base away. CDR3 loop: CTSSFGQATLFGYTF. Here the CDR3 DNA reads TGTACCAGCAGCTTCGGACAGGCCACCCTCTTTGGCTACACCTTC. J is TRBJ1-2 and V is TRBV7-6, with TRBD1 matching over 7 bases. This CDR3 spans 15 amino acids. CDR1 and CDR2 from the germline V gene are SGHVS and FNYEAQ.

This clonotype was counted a few times. The chain uses TRBV7-9 and TRBJ2-4, with D possibly being TRBD1 (6 bases). Germline assignment: CDR1 SEHNR and CDR2 FQNEAQ (reference sequence). Trimming shortened V by 1 base and J by 4 bases, and 8 bases separated the two germline ends. The CDR3 extends over 14 amino acids. The CDR3 loop is CASSLGRGKNIQYF. CDR3 nucleotide sequence: TGTGCCAGCAGCTTAGGAAGGGGGAAAAACATTCAGTACTTC.

The chain employs TRBV4-3 and TRBJ1-1; D is uncertain. Germline values: CDR1 LGHNA, CDR2 YSLEER. This CDR3 has 14 amino acids. Trimming took 0 bases from V and 1 from J, leaving 6 bases between them. The CDR3 spells CASSQDIGNTEAFF. CDR3 DNA sequence: TGCGCCAGCAGCCAAGATATTGGGAACACTGAAGCTTTCTTT.

This clonotype was detected many times. The chain carries TRBV7-2 and TRBJ1-1; TRBD1 might be the D (6 bases). The ends were cut back, 5 bases at V and 3 bases at J, with 16 bases in the middle. The length of the CDR3 is 15 residues. Germline-derived CDR1 and CDR2 are SGHTA and FQGNSA. The CDR3 region is CASSLRTGLYTEAFF. The CDR3 coding sequence is TGTGCCAGCAGCCTACGAACAGGGTTATACACTGAAGCTTTCTTT.